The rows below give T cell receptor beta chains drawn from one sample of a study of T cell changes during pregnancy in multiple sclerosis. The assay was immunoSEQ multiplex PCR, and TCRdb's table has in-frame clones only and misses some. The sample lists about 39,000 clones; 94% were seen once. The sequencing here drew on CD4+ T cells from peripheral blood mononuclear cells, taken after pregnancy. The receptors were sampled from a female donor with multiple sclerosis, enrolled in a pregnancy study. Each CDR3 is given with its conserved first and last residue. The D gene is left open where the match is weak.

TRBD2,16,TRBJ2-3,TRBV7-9,CASSSLAGSTGGTQYF,TGTGCCAGCAGCTCTCTAGCGGGGTCGACGGGTGGTACGCAGTATTTT
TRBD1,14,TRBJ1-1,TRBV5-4,CASSRRDSNTEAFF,TGTGCCAGCAGTCGGCGGGACAGCAACACTGAAGCTTTCTTT
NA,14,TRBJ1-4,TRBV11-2,CASSRGGLGEKLFF,TGTGCCAGCAGCCGGGGGGGGTTGGGTGAAAAACTGTTTTTT
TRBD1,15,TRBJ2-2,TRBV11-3,CASSLRDRGPGELFF,TGTGCCAGCAGCTTAAGGGACAGGGGGCCCGGGGAGCTGTTTTTT
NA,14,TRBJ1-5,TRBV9,CASSAGVGGQPQHF,TGTGCCAGCAGTGCGGGGGTCGGAGGTCAGCCCCAGCATTTT
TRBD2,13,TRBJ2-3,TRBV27,CASRTSGADTQYF,TGTGCCAGCAGGACTAGCGGGGCAGATACGCAGTATTTT
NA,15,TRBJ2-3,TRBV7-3,CASSQSRGTTDTQYF,TGTGCCAGCAGCCAATCCCGGGGGACGACAGATACGCAGTATTTT
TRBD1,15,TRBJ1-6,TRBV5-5,CASSSTTGGGSPLHF,TGTGCCAGCAGTTCCACAACAGGGGGCGGTTCACCCCTCCACTTT
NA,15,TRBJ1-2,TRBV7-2,CASSSQPGRGNGYTF,TGTGCCAGCAGCTCCCAGCCCGGGAGAGGTAATGGCTACACCTTC
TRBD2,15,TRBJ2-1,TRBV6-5,CASSRLAGGYNEQFF,TGTGCCAGCAGCCGACTAGCGGGGGGATACAATGAGCAGTTCTTC
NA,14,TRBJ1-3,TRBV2,CASSYSGSGNTIYF,TGTGCCAGCAGTTACAGCGGCTCTGGAAACACCATATATTTT
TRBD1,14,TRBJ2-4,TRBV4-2,CASSLTGEKNIQYF,TGTGCCAGCAGCCTTACAGGGGAGAAAAACATTCAGTACTTC
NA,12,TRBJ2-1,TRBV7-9,CASSLTSREQFF,TGTGCCAGCAGCTTAACCTCCCGGGAGCAGTTCTTC
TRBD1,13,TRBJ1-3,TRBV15,CATSRDRPNTIYF,TGTGCCACCAGCCGGGACAGGCCCAACACCATATATTTT
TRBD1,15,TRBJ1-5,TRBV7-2,CASSFTGVHWEPQHF,TGTGCCAGCAGCTTCACAGGGGTCCACTGGGAGCCCCAGCATTTT
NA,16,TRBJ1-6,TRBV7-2,CASSNTGSSYNSPLHF,TGTGCCAGCAGCAACACAGGGAGCTCCTATAATTCACCCCTCCACTTT
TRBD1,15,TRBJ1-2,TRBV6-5,CASSYTGQANYGYTF,TGTGCCAGCAGTTACACGGGACAGGCTAACTATGGCTACACCTTC
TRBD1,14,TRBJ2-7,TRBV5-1,CASSFTGADYEQYF,TGCGCCAGCAGCTTCACAGGGGCGGACTACGAGCAGTACTTC
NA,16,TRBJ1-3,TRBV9,CASSPDPRGSGNTIYF,TGTGCCAGCAGCCCAGATCCCAGGGGTTCTGGAAACACCATATATTTT
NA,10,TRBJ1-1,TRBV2,CASRTSEAFF,TGTGCCAGCAGAACAAGTGAAGCTTTCTTT
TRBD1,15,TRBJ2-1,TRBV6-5,CASSYWGTGANEQFF,TGTGCCAGCAGTTACTGGGGGACAGGGGCCAATGAGCAGTTCTTC
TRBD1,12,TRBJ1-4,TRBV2,CASTGQHEKLFF,TGTGCCAGCACGGGACAGCATGAAAAACTGTTTTTT
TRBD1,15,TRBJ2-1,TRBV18,CASSPGTGLNNEQFF,TGTGCCAGCTCACCTGGGACAGGGCTAAACAATGAGCAGTTCTTC
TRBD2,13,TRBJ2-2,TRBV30,CAWRTSRDGELFF,TGTGCCTGGAGGACTAGCCGTGACGGGGAGCTGTTTTTT
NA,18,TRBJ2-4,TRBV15,CATSRDGGAALTKNIQYF,TGTGCCACCAGCAGAGATGGTGGGGCAGCCCTAACCAAAAACATTCAGTACTTC
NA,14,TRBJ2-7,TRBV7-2,CASSLESGPYEQYF,TGTGCCAGCAGCTTAGAATCCGGTCCCTACGAGCAGTACTTC
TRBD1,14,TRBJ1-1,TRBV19,CASSIRGRIPEAFF,TGTGCCAGTAGTATTAGGGGGCGAATCCCTGAAGCTTTCTTT
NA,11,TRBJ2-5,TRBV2,CASSDFGTQYF,TGTGCCAGCAGTGATTTCGGTACCCAGTACTTC
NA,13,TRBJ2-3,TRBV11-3,CASSSSGWDTQYF,TGTGCCAGCAGCTCTTCAGGGTGGGATACGCAGTATTTT
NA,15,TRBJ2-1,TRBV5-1,CASQPPSWEHNEQFF,TGCGCCAGTCAGCCCCCCTCCTGGGAGCACAATGAGCAGTTCTTC
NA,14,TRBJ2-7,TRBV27,CASSLGGTSYEQYF,TGTGCCAGCAGTTTGGGCGGGACCTCCTACGAGCAGTACTTC
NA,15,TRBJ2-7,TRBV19,CASSSTGRGSYEQYF,TGTGCCAGTAGTAGTACGGGCCGTGGGAGCTACGAGCAGTACTTC